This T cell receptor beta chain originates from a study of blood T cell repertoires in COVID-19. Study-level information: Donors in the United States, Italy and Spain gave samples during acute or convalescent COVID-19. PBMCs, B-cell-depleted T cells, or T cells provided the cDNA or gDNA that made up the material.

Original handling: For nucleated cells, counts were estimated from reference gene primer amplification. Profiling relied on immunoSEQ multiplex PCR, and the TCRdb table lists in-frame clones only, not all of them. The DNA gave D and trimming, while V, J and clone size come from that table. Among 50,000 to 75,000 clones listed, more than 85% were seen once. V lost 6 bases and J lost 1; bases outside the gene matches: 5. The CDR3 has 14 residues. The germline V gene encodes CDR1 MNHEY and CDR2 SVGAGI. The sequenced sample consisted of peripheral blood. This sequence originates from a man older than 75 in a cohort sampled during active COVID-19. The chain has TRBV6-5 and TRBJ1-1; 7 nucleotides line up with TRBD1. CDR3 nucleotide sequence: TGTGCCAGCAGGGAGGGACAGTCGAACACTGAAGCTTTCTTT. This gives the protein CASREGQSNTEAFF.